These T cell receptor beta chains were read from a single sample in a study of T cells in Graves' hyperthyroidism and ophthalmopathy. TCRdb reprocessed the multiplex PCR reads via MiXCR and lists one record per CDR3 protein. Here the sample spans over 400,000 distinct CDR3 sequences, about 22% being singletons. The sample comprised blood. All receptors derive from a woman aged 70-85 years with Graves' ophthalmopathy. Each CDR3 is given with its conserved first and last residue. Clone size appears in some rows only: once, few, many, or a class for an expanded clone.

J gene: TRBJ2-3
V gene: TRBV5-1
clone size: -
CDR3 protein: CASSSREREGTDTQYF

J gene: TRBJ2-3
V gene: TRBV9
clone size: -
CDR3 protein: CASSTGTSGRGDTQYF

J gene: TRBJ1-1
V gene: TRBV4-3
clone size: few
CDR3 protein: CASSHSTGSTEAFF

J gene: TRBJ2-1
V gene: TRBV6-4
clone size: -
CDR3 protein: CAGLEWDCRPSYNEQFF

J gene: TRBJ1-2
V gene: TRBV5-4
clone size: -
CDR3 protein: CASSLDAGANYGYTF

J gene: TRBJ1-1
V gene: TRBV30
clone size: -
CDR3 protein: CAWSIGMGTEAFF

J gene: TRBJ1-2
V gene: TRBV20-1
clone size: -
CDR3 protein: CSASIAIYGYTF

J gene: TRBJ2-6
V gene: TRBV18
clone size: once
CDR3 protein: CASSPPTGAGANVLTF

J gene: TRBJ2-1
V gene: TRBV6-1
clone size: many
CDR3 protein: CASSRRRDSYNEQFF

J gene: TRBJ1-3
V gene: TRBV19
clone size: few
CDR3 protein: CASMGSMTGNTIYF

J gene: TRBJ2-7
V gene: TRBV10-3
clone size: few
CDR3 protein: CAISQVPTYEQYF

J gene: TRBJ2-2
V gene: TRBV3-1
clone size: -
CDR3 protein: CASSLSADGNTGELFF

J gene: TRBJ2-5
V gene: TRBV7-9
clone size: few
CDR3 protein: CASSFSVPEETQYF

J gene: TRBJ2-5
V gene: TRBV7-8
clone size: -
CDR3 protein: CASSQDRVQTQYF

J gene: TRBJ1-1
V gene: TRBV20-1
clone size: many
CDR3 protein: CSARGGFENTEAFF

J gene: TRBJ2-7
V gene: TRBV12-3/TRBV12-4
clone size: many
CDR3 protein: CASSLGPWASDYYEQYF

J gene: TRBJ2-2
V gene: TRBV7-2
clone size: -
CDR3 protein: CASSLKRAGELFF

J gene: TRBJ1-1
V gene: TRBV18
clone size: few
CDR3 protein: CASSPSKQENTEAFF

J gene: TRBJ1-5
V gene: TRBV3-1
clone size: -
CDR3 protein: CASSQGTTYSNQPQHF

J gene: TRBJ1-5
V gene: TRBV7-8
clone size: few
CDR3 protein: CASSLGGIGAQPQHF

J gene: TRBJ1-2
V gene: TRBV28
clone size: -
CDR3 protein: CASSFSSPVGYGYTF

J gene: TRBJ2-4
V gene: TRBV6-1
clone size: -
CDR3 protein: CASSEAGLALGTKNIQYF

J gene: TRBJ2-1
V gene: TRBV11-3
clone size: few
CDR3 protein: CASSYGGDEQFF

J gene: TRBJ2-5
V gene: TRBV6-1
clone size: -
CDR3 protein: CASSRSGPRGAQYF

J gene: TRBJ2-4
V gene: TRBV5-1
clone size: few
CDR3 protein: CASSPGQAVSYIQYF

J gene: TRBJ2-3
V gene: TRBV7-6
clone size: -
CDR3 protein: CASSLTTSAALTDTQYF

J gene: TRBJ2-7
V gene: TRBV28
clone size: -
CDR3 protein: CASSLLLAGGREQYF

J gene: TRBJ1-5
V gene: TRBV19
clone size: -
CDR3 protein: CASSTLARGVQPQHF

J gene: TRBJ1-2
V gene: TRBV10-3
clone size: many
CDR3 protein: CAISESMFLGGYGYTF

J gene: TRBJ2-7
V gene: TRBV5-5
clone size: -
CDR3 protein: CASSLQVRSSYEQYF

J gene: TRBJ2-1
V gene: TRBV20-1
clone size: once
CDR3 protein: CSARGPGTGGIERVFNEQFF

J gene: TRBJ2-7
V gene: TRBV7-2
clone size: few
CDR3 protein: CASSLGPGVAYEQYF

J gene: TRBJ2-3
V gene: TRBV6-2/TRBV6-3
clone size: -
CDR3 protein: CASSYSESHSTGTQYF

J gene: TRBJ1-5
V gene: TRBV7-2
clone size: few
CDR3 protein: CASRIGHSNQPQHF

J gene: TRBJ1-4
V gene: TRBV29-1
clone size: -
CDR3 protein: CSVDTGEKLFF

J gene: TRBJ2-7
V gene: TRBV10-3
clone size: few
CDR3 protein: CAIKLAGEVYEQYF

J gene: TRBJ1-1
V gene: TRBV15
clone size: -
CDR3 protein: CATSRLGQMNTEAFF

J gene: TRBJ1-2
V gene: TRBV28
clone size: -
CDR3 protein: CASSLQGSPTNYGYTF

J gene: TRBJ2-7
V gene: TRBV2
clone size: -
CDR3 protein: CASSGALYYEQYF

J gene: TRBJ1-5
V gene: TRBV27
clone size: few
CDR3 protein: CASSLQGSRNQPQHF

J gene: TRBJ2-7
V gene: TRBV28
clone size: -
CDR3 protein: CASSLHLAVYEQYF

J gene: TRBJ1-2
V gene: TRBV6-5
clone size: -
CDR3 protein: CASSYEGVVGYTF

J gene: TRBJ2-6
V gene: TRBV10-2
clone size: -
CDR3 protein: CASTGQGTSGANVLTF

J gene: TRBJ1-1
V gene: TRBV20-1
clone size: few
CDR3 protein: CGASPGTGLGTEAFF